The TCR beta chain under discussion was sequenced for a study of T cell clones after liver transplantation. The protocol was immunoSEQ multiplex PCR, while the TCRdb copy is restricted to in-frame clones and leaves out a portion. The sample has tens of thousands of clones, 60% to 80% seen once. The V gene end was trimmed by 6 bases and the J gene end by 7 bases; junction bases not matched to a gene: 6. From germline, CDR1 is SGHAT and CDR2 FQNNGV. This CDR3 comprises 14 residues. This clone was observed a handful of times. Its matching antigen is unknown. Whole-study results and caveats: Rather than being deleted, graft donor-reactive T cells may have moved into the graft.

The chain joins TRBV11-2 to TRBJ1-6; 7 bases align to TRBD1. This TCR came from a human donor who received a liver transplant. Sequenced here: CD4+ T cells from blood, sampled before liver transplant. CDR3 sequence reads: CASRQQGKNSPLHF. CDR3 DNA sequence: TGTGCCAGCAGGCAACAGGGGAAAAATTCACCCCTCCACTTT.